The entry that follows covers one TCR beta chain sequence. It lacks a known antigen. No clone much larger than this one lies a single base away; base qualities are absent. In light of the paper, this sample's time point label describes: about 28 days (+/-7) after the second vaccine dose. AZD1222 recipients with second doses at about 4 weeks or about 12 weeks were pooled, because spike-specific TCR depth and breadth did not differ between schedules. Vaccinee samples were obtained from the UK trials COV001 and COV002, which included a single-blind randomized controlled phase 2/3 trial of AZD1222 (ChAdOx1 nCoV-19) in healthy adults. Trial participant PBMC samples were collected at day 0 and day 28 after the second dose for TCRbeta chain sequencing. This sample was taken from a study of T cell responses to AZD1222 COVID-19 vaccine listed by TCRdb under 2021. Regarding the study in general: A total of 233 trial participants underwent TCR sequencing, of whom around 200 received two doses of AZD1222 and about 25 received two doses of the MenACWY control vaccine. Trial participants were enrolled by age into subgroups of 18-55, 56-69 and 70-plus years, and about 150, 27 and 61 TCR-sequenced participants, respectively, were included in these subgroups. Broader findings and caveats from the paper: Conclusions about previously exposed vaccinees are limited because only 5 or 6 AZD1222 recipients were SARS-CoV-2 seropositive at baseline. The whole spike protein was spanned by vaccine-associated CD4 TCRs, and dominant responses were seen in regions 160-218 and 743-854. Because no day 14 peak-response samples were available, repertoires were characterized only after the peak T cell response. Reportedly, close to half of the unique spike-specific TCRs recognized epitopes lying outside the regions that are mutated in the B.1.351 and B.1.1.7 variants. Spike-specific TCR breadth and depth rose significantly after two AZD1222 doses compared with day 0 and with MenACWY recipients. Participants were mostly white British, with more females than males. The authors suggested clonal diversity may have been underestimated. The 56-69-year group was small, and its depth increase did not reach significance, likely because of low power.

The CDR3 regions of human TCRbeta chains were subjected to immunosequencing. Regarding the original processing steps: TCRs in the repertoires were compared against a reference library of SARS-CoV-2-specific TCRs that had been generated with the MIRA antigen-specificity platform. Breadth meant the fraction of unique TCRs that were SARS-CoV-2-associated, whereas depth meant the fraction of total T cells that were SARS-CoV-2-associated. Using the MIRA data, each spike-specific TCR was assigned both to the spike region to which the TCR was reactive and to a CD4 or CD8 class. Log10-transformed breadth and depth values were compared by one-way ANOVA with Sidak's multiple comparisons tests. In TCRdb, the immuneACCESS table is reduced to in-frame sequences with V and J assigned. These tables do not hold every clone; where another copy was compared, an unresolved V gene accounts for under half, and the others remain unexplained. V and J calls and clone size are copied from that table; D and trimming were computed from the DNA. Within this sample are more than 100,000 clones, with approximately 92% of them counted one time only. The ten top clones hold more than 7% of the sample.

CDR1 is given as LNHDA and CDR2 as SQIVND, both from the germline V gene (reference sequence). Measured from the cysteine to the phenylalanine, the CDR3 is 15 residues long. Only the CDR3 portion is preserved as DNA: 45 bases, with reading frame beginning at the first base. Deletion took 5 bases off V and 5 bases off J, with a span of 19 bases between the germline ends. In this chain, TRBV19 is recombined with TRBJ2-7; TRBD1 might be the D gene, on 5 matching bases. Here the sequenced sample was peripheral blood, taken 28 days after the second AZD1222 dose. The sequence was collected from an adult who received the AZD1222 COVID-19 vaccine. The CDR3 region: CASSPSDISWNEQYF. The DNA sequence is given as TGTGCCAGTAGTCCTTCGGACATCAGTTGGAACGAGCAGTACTTC.